These 24 T cell receptor beta chains came from one sample sequenced in a study of CD8 T cells in ankylosing spondylitis. TCRdb reprocessed the 5' RACE reads via MiXCR and lists one record per CDR3 protein. The sample holds roughly 230,000 distinct CDR3 sequences; about 20% are singletons and the top ten take roughly a third. Sequenced material: blood, either unsorted or a sorted T cell fraction (not recorded which). The receptors here all came from a male donor with ankylosing spondylitis or in good health (not recorded which).

The rearrangement uses TRBV12-3 or TRBV12-4 and TRBJ2-2; 15 bases are a match to TRBD2. The CDR3 contains 16 residues. Germline trimming cut 8 bases from V and 5 bases from J; bases unmatched to any gene: 6. CDR3 nucleotides: TGTGCCAGCGTGGGACTAGCGGGAGGAGATACCGGGGAGCTGTTTTTT. It codes for CASVGLAGGDTGELFF.

This clonotype showed up just a few times. This chain connects TRBV4-3 to TRBJ2-2; perhaps TRBD2 as D (5 bases). The V end lost 3 bases, the J end lost 6 bases, and 8 bases lay between the germline ends. CDR1 is LGHNA, CDR2 YSLEER, per germline. The CDR3 extends over 13 amino acids. This CDR3 is CASSHGEPGELFF. The DNA for the CDR3 is TGCGCCAGCAGCCACGGGGAGCCCGGGGAGCTGTTTTTT.

This chain links TRBV20-1 with TRBJ2-5, with 16 bases aligning to TRBD2. Losses at the gene ends were 5 bases for V and 4 bases for J; bases not matched to a gene: 7. CDR1 DFQATT and CDR2 SNEGSKA come from the germline V gene (reference sequence). There are 16 residues in the CDR3. The CDR3 DNA is TGCAGTGCTCCCGGGACTAGCGGGAGGGCCCCAGAGACCCAGTACTTC. Protein: CSAPGTSGRAPETQYF.

The chain has TRBV7-9 and TRBJ2-7, with 9 bases fitting TRBD2. Trimming removed 8 bases from V and 1 base from J; junction bases left unmatched: 3. This CDR3 is 13 amino acids long. The germline V gene has CDR1 SEHNR and CDR2 FQNEAQ (reference sequence). CDR3: CASAGGLSYEQYF. CDR3 nucleotide sequence: TGTGCCAGCGCGGGGGGGTTGTCCTACGAGCAGTACTTC.

The chain is built from TRBV20-1 and TRBJ2-7, with 9 bases matching TRBD2. Germline V lookup: CDR1 DFQATT, CDR2 SNEGSKA (reference sequence). V lost 0 bases and J lost 4; bases outside the gene matches: 10. The CDR3 totals 16 residues. The CDR3: CSARDLLAGITYEQYF. The CDR3 bases are TGCAGTGCTAGAGATCTGCTAGCGGGGATTACTTACGAGCAGTACTTC.

The chain couples TRBV27 to TRBJ1-1; possibly TRBD1 for D (5 bases). This CDR3 comprises 13 residues. From germline, CDR1 is MNHEY and CDR2 SMNVEV (reference sequence). Trimming cost V 3 bases and J 5 bases, with 10 bases left between them. CDR3 in amino acids: CASSFWGNTEAFF. CDR3 sequence (DNA): TGTGCCAGCAGTTTTTGGGGGAATACTGAAGCTTTCTTT.

This clonotype came up a few times. This sequence joins TRBV4-1 and TRBJ2-4, with no clear D. The CDR3 has 11 residues. Trimming removed 5 bases at V and 5 bases at J, with 4 bases between. The germline V gene encodes CDR1 MGHRA and CDR2 YSYEKL. DNA of the CDR3: TGCGCCAGCAGCTATGAAAACATTCAGTACTTC. The encoded protein is CASSYENIQYF.

This clonotype was seen a few times. The chain carries TRBV29-1 and TRBJ2-7, with no clear D. The germline gives CDR1 SQVTM, CDR2 ANQGSEA. The CDR3 extends over 16 amino acids. The germline V and J ends were trimmed by 5 bases and 1 base, with 21 bases remaining between them. This CDR3 reads CSVRFLRQAASYEQYF. In DNA form, the CDR3 reads TGCAGCGTTAGATTTTTACGGCAGGCAGCTTCCTACGAGCAGTACTTC.

V is TRBV29-1 and J is TRBJ1-1; 7 bases align to TRBD1. The length of the CDR3 is 16 residues. Germline CDR1 SQVTM, CDR2 ANQGSEA. V shed 0 bases, J shed 5 bases, and the junction held 12 bases outside the gene matches. The CDR3 DNA sequence: TGCAGCGTTGAAGATCTTTTCGCAGGGGGAGGAACTGAAGCTTTCTTT. This sequence encodes CSVEDLFAGGGTEAFF.

The genes are TRBV20-1 and TRBJ2-7; D unclear. The germline CDR1 and CDR2 sequences are DFQATT and SNEGSKA (reference sequence). The CDR3 has 14 amino acids. The germline V and J ends were trimmed by 0 bases and 0 bases, with 9 bases remaining between them. The CDR3: CSARDFGDSYEQYF. In DNA, the CDR3 is TGCAGTGCTAGAGATTTTGGGGACTCCTACGAGCAGTACTTC.

The V and J genes are TRBV27 and TRBJ1-1; weak D call: TRBD1 (5 bases). The ends were cut back, 6 bases at V and 7 bases at J, with 15 bases in the middle. This CDR3 contains 13 residues. Germline CDR1 and CDR2: MNHEY and SMNVEV (reference sequence). The CDR3 coding sequence is TGTGCCAGCAGGCACACCGCGGGGCTTGAAGCTTTCTTT. Its protein is CASRHTAGLEAFF.

V gene TRBV20-1 combines with J gene TRBJ2-7; 8 bases map to TRBD1. J lost 1 base, V lost 1 base, and 6 bases had no gene match. Germline lookup yields CDR1 DFQATT and CDR2 SNEGSKA (reference sequence). This CDR3 is built from 15 residues. CDR3 nucleotide sequence: TGCAGTGCTAGAGGATCCGGGACAGGATCCTACGAGCAGTACTTC. It is translated as CSARGSGTGSYEQYF.

The rearrangement uses TRBV14 and TRBJ1-2; D not resolved. The V end lost 3 bases, the J end lost 0 bases, and 14 bases lay between the germline ends. Germline CDR1 and CDR2: SGHDN and FVKESK. CDR3 size: 16 residues. DNA of the CDR3: TGTGCCAGCAGCCACCACGACGGAGTAGCTAACTATGGCTACACCTTC. This sequence encodes CASSHHDGVANYGYTF.

This clonotype occurred many times. The chain uses TRBV29-1 and TRBJ2-4, with D hard to call. This CDR3 is built from 12 residues. In germline, CDR1 is SQVTM, CDR2 ANQGSEA. Trimming shortened V by 3 bases and J by 6 bases, and 9 bases separated the two germline ends. Written as DNA, the CDR3 is TGCAGCGTTGATGGACCCTTAAACATTCAGTACTTC. The encoded protein is CSVDGPLNIQYF.

This chain uses TRBV20-1 with TRBJ2-1; no definite D call. CDR3 size: 13 residues. Germline V gene data show CDR1 as DFQATT and CDR2 as SNEGSKA (reference sequence). The V and J ends lost 3 bases and 9 bases respectively, with 15 bases between them. CDR3 sequence: CSARSPSGFEQFF. The CDR3 DNA sequence: TGCAGTGCTAGGTCCCCCTCCGGGTTTGAGCAGTTCTTC.

There are a few counts of this clonotype. The chain recombines TRBV19 with TRBJ2-1; a weak D match, TRBD2 (5 bases). CDR1 LNHDA and CDR2 SQIVND come from the germline V gene (reference sequence). V lost 5 bases, J lost 4 bases, and 18 bases lay in between. This CDR3 is built from 16 residues. CDR3 sequence: CASSFSVPGYYNEQFF. CDR3 coding DNA: TGTGCCAGTAGTTTCTCGGTGCCGGGATATTACAATGAGCAGTTCTTC.

This chain connects TRBV7-2 to TRBJ2-7; the D call may be TRBD1 or TRBD2 (5 bases each). This CDR3 has 14 amino acids. Germline CDR1 SGHTA, CDR2 FQGNSA. The V end lost 3 bases, the J end lost 6 bases, and 15 bases lay between the germline ends. As DNA, the CDR3 is TGTGCCAGCAGCTTGGGGGACGTATTTCCCGAGCAGTACTTC. Translation gives CASSLGDVFPEQYF.

This clonotype was detected ten times or more. CDR3 sequence (DNA): TGCGCCAGCAGCTTGGCAGGGGCCCAGAACACTGAAGCTTTCTTT. Protein product: CASSLAGAQNTEAFF. The V call is TRBV5-1, the J call TRBJ1-1; TRBD1 might be the D (6 bases). The CDR3 loop spans 15 amino acids. Germline V lookup: CDR1 SGHRS, CDR2 YFSETQ. Between the trimmed V and J ends, which lost 0 bases and 1 base, there was a span of 10 bases.

This clonotype was seen a few times. The V and J genes are TRBV20-1 and TRBJ2-4, with 7 nucleotides matching TRBD1. Per the germline V gene, CDR1 is DFQATT and CDR2 is SNEGSKA (reference sequence). The V segment lost 6 bases and the J segment 8 bases; nucleotides outside the gene matches: 7. The CDR3 runs to 12 residues. CDR3 residues: CSATGQGDIQYF. CDR3 nucleotides: TGCAGTGCCACCGGGCAGGGGGACATTCAGTACTTC.

This clonotype came up a few times. The V call is TRBV7-2, the J call TRBJ2-5, with D possibly TRBD2 on 6 matching bases. Germline values: CDR1 SGHTA, CDR2 FQGNSA. The V gene lost 4 bases and the J gene lost 0 bases, with 15 bases spanning the gap. This CDR3 is built from 16 residues. The CDR3 nucleotides read TGTGCCAGCAGCTCCTACTTAATAGCGGACCAAGAGACCCAGTACTTC. It specifies CASSSYLIADQETQYF.

The genes are TRBV5-1 and TRBJ2-7, with D perhaps TRBD1 (6 bases). V lost 1 base, J lost 2 bases, and 10 bases lay in between. This CDR3 is built from 14 residues. CDR1 is SGHRS and CDR2 is YFSETQ in the germline V gene. The DNA for the CDR3 is TGCGCCAGCAGCTTGTATGGGGGCGCCTACGAGCAGTACTTC. Encoded protein: CASSLYGGAYEQYF.

J is TRBJ2-3 and V is TRBV7-2; 8 bases fit TRBD2. Germline V gene data show CDR1 as SGHTA and CDR2 as FQGNSA. The CDR3 sequence is 15 residues long. The V segment lost 5 bases and the J segment 0 bases; nucleotides outside the gene matches: 4. In DNA, the CDR3 is TGTGCCAGCAGCCCCGGACTAGCTAGCACAGATACGCAGTATTTT. Translation gives CASSPGLASTDTQYF.

This clonotype was found a few times. This chain links TRBV19 with TRBJ2-1, with 10 bases lining up with TRBD2. Germline-derived CDR1 and CDR2 are LNHDA and SQIVND (reference sequence). The CDR3 is 15 amino acids. The J segment lost 8 bases and the V segment lost 2 bases, leaving 6 bases of the junction unmatched. CDR3 sequence: CASSIPSGRMDEQFF. CDR3 nucleotide sequence: TGTGCCAGTAGTATACCTAGCGGGAGAATGGATGAGCAGTTCTTC.

This clonotype came up many times. The genes are TRBV7-9 and TRBJ2-7, with D possibly being TRBD1 or TRBD2 (5 bases each). Trimming removed 5 bases at V and 2 bases at J, with 13 bases between. There are 14 residues in the CDR3. Germline V gene data show CDR1 as SEHNR and CDR2 as FQNEAQ (reference sequence). Written as DNA, the CDR3 is TGTGCCAGCAGCCTCCGGGACCTACCCTACGAGCAGTACTTC. Residues: CASSLRDLPYEQYF.